The sequence of this T cell receptor (beta chain) was determined in a study of T cells after yellow fever vaccination. Broader study findings: The study re-detected most primary-vaccination clones after the booster (about 95% CD4, just over 85% CD8).

The sample holds many counts of this clonotype. Its antigen is currently unknown. V lost 0 bases and J lost 6, with 9 bases in between. Looked up from germline, CDR1 is MNHEY and CDR2 is SVGEGT. This CDR3 has 14 residues. Generation of TCR cDNA used 5'RACE template switching (which added a universal primer site and UMIs). TCRdb recomputed calls from the 5' RACE reads with MiXCR, one row per CDR3 protein. This sample has 550,000 to 750,000 distinct CDR3 sequences, with roughly 14% found just once. The chain is built from TRBV6-2 or TRBV6-3 and TRBJ2-4; the D is unclear. Sequences were derived from PBMCs, sampled on the day of the yellow fever booster vaccination. This clonotype was sampled from a man aged 25 to 40 who received the YFV17D yellow fever vaccine. In DNA form, the CDR3 reads TGTGCCAGCAGTTACTCTCAGCTGGTAAACATTCAGTACTTC. It codes for CASSYSQLVNIQYF.